The 13 T cell receptor beta chains in this list originate from one sample, sequenced in a study of cytomegalovirus exposure and HLA in healthy donors (dated by TCRdb to the late 2010s). Libraries were built with the immunoSEQ multiplex PCR assay. The multiplex PCR relied on a mix of 60 forward primers for TCR Vbeta segments and 13 reverse primers for TCR Jbeta segments. TCRdb's version of the immuneACCESS table is confined to in-frame rearrangements and falls short of the full clone set. An unresolved V gene accounts for under half of the shortfall where checked; the remainder is of unknown origin. Across this sample there are some 120,000 clones, with 77% seen only once. The top ten constitute about a tenth of the sample. The sequenced sample consisted of PBMCs. The receptors come from a man in his forties in good health and CMV-seropositive.

There are a few counts of this clone. The V call is TRBV4-3, the J call TRBJ1-6, with a tentative D call TRBD1 (6 bases). The CDR3 totals 16 residues. Germline loops: CDR1 LGHNA, CDR2 YSLEER. Deletions cut 0 bases from V and 7 bases from J, with 13 bases between. The CDR3 bases are TGCGCCAGCAGCCAAGATGGAAGGGGGAACAATTCACCCCTCCACTTT. Protein product: CASSQDGRGNNSPLHF.

CDR3 sequence reads: CASSVGGEETQYF. CDR3 DNA: TGTGCCAGCAGCGTAGGGGGGGAAGAGACCCAGTACTTC. The V call is TRBV9, the J call TRBJ2-5; D is perhaps TRBD2 (6 bases). The CDR3 loop spans 13 amino acids. Germline CDR1 and CDR2: SGDLS and YYNGEE. The germline V and J ends were trimmed by 0 bases and 3 bases, with 6 bases remaining between them.

This clone came up once. V and J are TRBV7-8 and TRBJ2-3; no reliable D call. Trimming removed 2 bases from V and 1 base from J, with 4 bases in between. Germline assignment: CDR1 SGHVS and CDR2 FQNEAQ. The CDR3 totals 13 residues. CDR3 sequence: CASSLTGTDTQYF. CDR3 nucleotide sequence: TGTGCCAGCAGCTTAACTGGCACAGATACGCAGTATTTT.

This clone has a single count. This chain connects TRBV18 to TRBJ2-7; tentative D call: TRBD2 (5 bases). Germline V gene data show CDR1 as KGHSH and CDR2 as LQKENI. This CDR3 has 15 residues. V was clipped by 4 bases and J by 0 bases, with 13 bases between them. CDR3 residues: CASSQTVGSSYEQYF. The CDR3 nucleotides are TGTGCCAGCTCACAAACGGTAGGGAGCTCCTACGAGCAGTACTTC.

The rearrangement joins TRBV29-1 to TRBJ2-5; TRBD1 might be the D (5 bases). The J call may be in error: the DNA end matches TRBJ2-7 better. This CDR3 has 17 residues. CDR1 is SQVTM, CDR2 ANQGSEA, per germline. Here the CDR3 reads CSVEGTQTDLNSYEQYF. In nucleotides, the CDR3 is TGCAGCGTTGAGGGAACCCAGACAGACCTTAACTCCTACGAGCAGTACTTC.

The rearrangement links TRBV7-9 to TRBJ2-7; the D gene is possibly TRBD1 (6 bases). V shed 2 bases and J shed 2 bases, with 10 bases lying between them. Germline CDR1 reads SEHNR; CDR2 reads FQNEAQ (reference sequence). CDR3 length: 14 amino acids. DNA for the CDR3: TGTGCCAGCAGCTTAACAGGGTCCGCCTACGAGCAGTACTTC. Encoded protein: CASSLTGSAYEQYF.

Only a few counts were recorded for this clone. V is TRBV7-3 and J is TRBJ1-5; weak D call: TRBD1 (6 bases). Between the trimmed V and J ends, which lost 1 base and 3 bases, there was a span of 10 bases. This CDR3 is 15 amino acids long. Germline V lookup: CDR1 SGHTA, CDR2 FQGTGA. CDR3 DNA: TGTGCCAGCAGCTTAAGGGGGGGCCCCAATCAGCCCCAGCATTTT. The encoded protein is CASSLRGGPNQPQHF.

V is TRBV5-1 and J is TRBJ2-3; 7 bases line up with TRBD1. The CDR3 is 16 amino acids. Germline CDR1 and CDR2: SGHRS and YFSETQ. The trim removed 4 bases at V and 2 bases at J, leaving 10 bases unmatched. The CDR3 DNA follows: TGCGCCAGCAGCCTAACCCCGGGACAGCCCACAGATACGCAGTATTTT. Translating it yields CASSLTPGQPTDTQYF.

This clone was counted only a few times. V usage is TRBV19 and J usage is TRBJ2-3; D is possibly TRBD1 (5 bases). The CDR3 loop spans 14 amino acids. The V gene lost 7 bases and the J gene lost 5 bases, with 16 bases spanning the gap. Germline CDR1 is LNHDA and CDR2 is SQIVND (reference sequence). The CDR3 DNA is TGTGCCAGTACCCCCGGCAGGGCAGGAGATACGCAGTATTTT. Translation: CASTPGRAGDTQYF.

The V call is TRBV9, the J call TRBJ1-4; the D gene is possibly TRBD1 (5 bases). CDR1 and CDR2 from the germline V gene are SGDLS and YYNGEE. The ends were cut back, 3 bases at V and 3 bases at J, with 9 bases in the middle. The length of the CDR3 is 14 residues. As DNA, the CDR3 is TGTGCCAGCAGCGGCGGGGCACCTAATGAAAAACTGTTTTTT. It yields the protein CASSGGAPNEKLFF. Using reference TRBV9 and TRBJ1-4 for the parts outside the CDR3, the full variable domain is DSGVTQTPKHLITATGQRVTLRCSPRSGDLSVYWYQQSLDQGLQFLIQYYNGEERAKGNILERFSAQQFPDLHSELNLSSLELGDSALYFCASSGGAPNEKLFFGSGTQLSVL.

In nucleotides, the CDR3 is TGTGCCAGCTCACCTACCGGGACAGGCAACCAAGAGACCCAGTACTTC. It encodes CASSPTGTGNQETQYF. This chain joins TRBV18 and TRBJ2-5; TRBD1 agrees at 8 bases. V lost 3 bases, J lost 0 bases, and 6 bases stayed unmatched. Germline V CDR1 and CDR2: KGHSH, LQKENI. The CDR3 is 16 amino acids.

CDR3 protein: CASSREGGAANEQYF. As DNA, the CDR3 is TGCGCCAGCAGCCGAGAGGGAGGGGCCGCGAACGAGCAGTACTTC. This sequence joins TRBV4-3 and TRBJ2-7; 7 nucleotides agree with TRBD2. The ends lost 4 bases at V and 5 bases at J; junction bases unmatched: 11. This CDR3 is 15 amino acids long. Germline assignment: CDR1 LGHNA and CDR2 YSLEER.

The rearrangement links TRBV4-3 to TRBJ2-7; weak D call: TRBD1 (5 bases). The CDR3 loop spans 15 amino acids. Trimming left V 0 bases short and J 2 bases short, with 11 bases between. The germline gives CDR1 LGHNA, CDR2 YSLEER. CDR3 DNA: TGCGCCAGCAGCCAAGAATTCAGGGTAGCCTACGAGCAGTACTTC. It is translated as CASSQEFRVAYEQYF.